One sample yielded the 14 T cell receptor beta chains listed below, sequenced in a study of T cell responses to AZD1222 COVID-19 vaccine (dated by TCRdb to the early 2020s). The time point label corresponds to: baseline before first vaccination. Libraries were constructed by the immunoSEQ multiplex PCR assay. The clones in this table, taken by TCRdb from immuneACCESS, are in-frame only. Not every clone is retained; where verified, under half of the shortfall comes from an unresolved V gene, and the cause of the rest is unknown. For this sample the table gives about 100,000 clones, of which approximately 87% were detected only once. In total, the top ten clones hold roughly 15% of the sample. Sequenced material: peripheral blood, taken on day 0 of AZD1222 vaccination. The receptors here all came from an adult in good health.

This clone was seen more than once but under ten times. The V and J genes are TRBV11-3 and TRBJ2-3, with D perhaps assigned TRBD1 or TRBD2 (5 bases each). The CDR3 has 18 residues. Trimming took 1 base from V and 0 from J, leaving 17 bases between them. Germline lookup yields CDR1 SGHNT and CDR2 YENEEA. The CDR3 here is CASSLVRGATPSTDTQYF. Here the CDR3 DNA reads TGTGCCAGCAGCTTAGTGAGGGGCGCGACCCCTAGCACAGATACGCAGTATTTT. The variable domain in full, with the rest retrieved from reference TRBV11-3 and TRBJ2-3, is EAGVVQSPRYKIIEKKQPVAFWCNPISGHNTLYWYLQNLGQGPELLIRYENEEAVDDSQLPKDRFSAERLKGVDSTLKIQPAELGDSAVYLCASSLVRGATPSTDTQYFGPGTRLTVL.

The chain is built from TRBV4-3 and TRBJ2-7, with 7 bases matching TRBD2. J was trimmed by 2 bases and V by 0 bases; bases with no gene match: 7. The germline CDR1 and CDR2 sequences are LGHNA and YSLEER. This CDR3 has 16 residues. DNA of the CDR3: TGCGCCAGCAGCCAAGAGTTTAGCGGGCCCCCCTACGAGCAGTACTTC. Translating gives CASSQEFSGPPYEQYF.

The chain carries TRBV5-1 and TRBJ1-1, with a weak D call TRBD1 (6 bases). The germline V gene has CDR1 SGHRS and CDR2 YFSETQ. The CDR3 extends over 14 amino acids. Trimming removed 0 bases at V and 4 bases at J, with 10 bases between. DNA for the CDR3: TGCGCCAGCAGCTTGGATGGGGGCGGCACTGAAGCTTTCTTT. Protein sequence: CASSLDGGGTEAFF.

V usage is TRBV18 and J usage is TRBJ1-1; 7 positions match TRBD1. CDR3 length: 19 residues. The trim removed 6 bases at V and 1 base at J, leaving 20 bases unmatched. CDR1 KGHSH and CDR2 LQKENI come from the germline V gene. The CDR3 bases are TGTGCCAGCTCGAACATGTTAGGGCGGTCCGGACAGGCGAACACTGAAGCTTTCTTT. As protein: CASSNMLGRSGQANTEAFF. Using reference TRBV18 and TRBJ1-1 for the parts outside the CDR3, the full variable domain is NAGVMQNPRHLVRRRGQEARLRCSPMKGHSHVYWYRQLPEEGLKFMVYLQKENIIDESGMPKERFSAEFPKEGPSILRIQQVVRGDSAAYFCASSNMLGRSGQANTEAFFGQGTRLTVV.

The chain couples TRBV7-2 to TRBJ1-5; no definite D call. The CDR3 runs 15 residues. In germline, CDR1 is SGHTA, CDR2 FQGNSA. Trimming pared 1 base from V and 1 base from J, leaving 8 bases between. The CDR3 region is CASSLVDASNQPQHF. The CDR3 coding sequence is TGTGCCAGCAGCTTAGTGGACGCAAGCAATCAGCCCCAGCATTTT.

The V and J genes are TRBV7-2 and TRBJ1-3, with TRBD1 as a possible D gene (5 bases). Per the germline V gene, CDR1 is SGHTA and CDR2 is FQGNSA. The CDR3 consists of 15 residues. Trimming cost V 5 bases and J 4 bases, with 15 bases left between them. The CDR3 spells CASSTGRGRGNTIYF. The CDR3 nucleotides are TGTGCCAGCAGCACGGGACGAGGACGGGGAAACACCATATATTTT.

The genes are TRBV5-1 and TRBJ1-1; TRBD1 might be the D (6 bases). The CDR3 is 15 amino acids. The V gene lost 0 bases and the J gene lost 11 bases, with 20 bases spanning the gap. Germline V gene sequence: CDR1 SGHRS, CDR2 YFSETQ. This chain's CDR3 is CASSLAQGTGAGAFF. The CDR3 nucleotides read TGCGCCAGCAGCTTGGCCCAGGGGACCGGGGCGGGCGCTTTCTTT.

V is TRBV27 and J is TRBJ1-2; D is possibly TRBD1 (5 bases). The germline V gene has CDR1 MNHEY and CDR2 SMNVEV (reference sequence). This CDR3 comprises 14 residues. The V gene lost 8 bases and the J gene lost 7 bases, with 20 bases spanning the gap. The chain's CDR3 is CASGALERQGGYTF. CDR3 coding DNA: TGTGCCAGCGGCGCTCTCGAGAGGCAGGGTGGCTACACCTTC.

The gene calls are TRBV18 and TRBJ1-1; the match to TRBD1 covers 9 bases. The trim removed 7 bases at V and 1 base at J, leaving 7 bases unmatched. In germline, CDR1 is KGHSH, CDR2 LQKENI. The CDR3 has 15 residues. CDR3 bases: TGTGCCAGCTTGGCGGGACAGGGTCCGAACACTGAAGCTTTCTTT. It encodes CASLAGQGPNTEAFF. The complete variable domain, with remaining parts taken from reference TRBV18 and TRBJ1-1, reads NAGVMQNPRHLVRRRGQEARLRCSPMKGHSHVYWYRQLPEEGLKFMVYLQKENIIDESGMPKERFSAEFPKEGPSILRIQQVVRGDSAAYFCASLAGQGPNTEAFFGQGTRLTVV.

The chain joins TRBV30 to TRBJ1-4; a possible D gene is TRBD1 (6 bases). Deletions cut 1 base from V and 7 bases from J, with 13 bases between. The CDR3 runs 14 residues. Germline V gene data show CDR1 as GTSNPN and CDR2 as SVGIG (reference sequence). The CDR3 reads CAWSGWGRGEKLFF. The DNA for the CDR3 is TGTGCCTGGAGTGGGTGGGGCAGGGGTGAAAAACTGTTTTTT.

The chain combines TRBV16 with TRBJ2-2; 8 bases are a match to TRBD2. Germline loops: CDR1 KGHSY, CDR2 FQNENV. The CDR3 loop spans 17 amino acids. J gave up 6 bases and V 4 bases, and 13 bases lay outside the gene matches. The CDR3 DNA sequence: TGTGCCAGCAGCCCCGCCGACGGGAGGGCCCTCGCCGGGGAGCTGTTTTTT. Its protein is CASSPADGRALAGELFF.

The V and J genes are TRBV11-3 and TRBJ1-1, with unresolved D. V was cut by 5 bases and J by 2 bases, with 12 bases left in between. The length of the CDR3 is 14 residues. Germline loops: CDR1 SGHNT, CDR2 YENEEA. The CDR3 spells CASSGKAGNTEAFF. DNA for the CDR3: TGTGCCAGCAGCGGGAAGGCGGGAAACACTGAAGCTTTCTTT.

This chain links TRBV9 with TRBJ2-5; D is possibly TRBD2 (6 bases). The CDR3 is 14 residues long. V shed 0 bases and J shed 1 base, with 7 bases lying between them. Germline-derived CDR1 and CDR2 are SGDLS and YYNGEE. CDR3 nucleotide sequence: TGTGCCAGCAGCGTAGTTAGCGGCCAAGAGACCCAGTACTTC. Its translation is CASSVVSGQETQYF.

V gene TRBV10-2 combines with J gene TRBJ2-1; 8 bases are a match to TRBD1. CDR3 length equals 16 residues. In germline, CDR1 is WSHSY, CDR2 SAAADI. Unmatched junction bases numbered 14, after V lost 9 bases and J lost 4 bases. CDR3: CASTTLGQEHYNEQFF. As DNA, the CDR3 is TGCGCCAGTACCACCCTGGGACAGGAGCATTACAATGAGCAGTTCTTC.